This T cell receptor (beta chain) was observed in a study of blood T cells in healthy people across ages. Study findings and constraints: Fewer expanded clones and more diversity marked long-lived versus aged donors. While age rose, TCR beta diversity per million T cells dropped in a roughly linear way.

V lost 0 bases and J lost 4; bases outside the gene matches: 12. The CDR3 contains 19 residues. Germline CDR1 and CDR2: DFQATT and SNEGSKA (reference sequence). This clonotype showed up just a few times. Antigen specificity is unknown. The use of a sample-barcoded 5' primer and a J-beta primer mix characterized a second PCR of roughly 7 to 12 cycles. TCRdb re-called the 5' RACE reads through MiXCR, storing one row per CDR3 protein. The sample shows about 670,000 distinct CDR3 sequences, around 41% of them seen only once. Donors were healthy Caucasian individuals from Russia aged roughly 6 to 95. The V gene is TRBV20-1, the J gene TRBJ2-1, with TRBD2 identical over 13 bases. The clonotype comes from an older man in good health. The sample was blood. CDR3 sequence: CSARDLRTSGGPNYNEQFF. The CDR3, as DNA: TGCAGTGCTAGAGATCTTCGGACTAGCGGGGGACCAAATTACAATGAGCAGTTCTTC.